This T cell receptor (beta chain) is from a study of a mutant IDH1 vaccine in newly diagnosed glioma. Profiling relied on immunoSEQ multiplex PCR, and the TCRdb table lists in-frame clones only, not all of them. The sample holds 55,000 to 70,000 clones; 80% to 90% are singletons and the top ten take 2.9%. Trimming cost V 4 bases and J 3 bases, with 16 bases left between them. Per the germline V gene, CDR1 is SEHNR and CDR2 is FQNEAQ (reference sequence). The CDR3 has 16 residues. The time point here: baseline, week 1 (first vaccination visit). Regarding treatment: pre-vaccination baseline after standard-of-care therapy.

The sample was PBMCs, taken from a glioma patient treated with radiotherapy, temozolomide or both. The chain has TRBV7-9 and TRBJ2-1, with D possibly matching TRBD1 (7 bases). The origin of this receptor is a man aged 25 to 40 with glioma. CDR3 sequence reads: CASSSGGGQFYNEQFF. The CDR3 coding sequence is TGTGCCAGCAGCTCTGGAGGGGGACAGTTCTACAATGAGCAGTTCTTC.